This T cell receptor (beta chain) was documented in a study of CXCR3-negative and CXCR3-positive naive CD8 T cells. Study-wide results and limits: Comparably high diversity marked both naive subsets, whereas memory CD8+ cells had much lower diversity.

Cells that were CD45RO-CCR7+CD27+CD95- constituted naive CD8+ T cells. UMI-labeled 5' RACE yielded the TRB cDNA libraries. TCRdb derives one entry per CDR3 protein from the 5' RACE reads, leaving out DNA. This listing includes over 100,000 distinct CDR3 sequences. In the case of this clonotype: Its antigen is undetermined.

This CDR3 has 16 residues. The V gene's germline CDR1 is LNHNV and CDR2 YYDKDF (reference sequence). What was sequenced was naive CXCR3- CD8+ T cells from blood. Subset noted: CD45RO-CCR7+CD27+CD95- naive CD8+ T cells lacking CXCR3 (TNR3-). The chain joins TRBV15 to TRBJ1-6; TCRdb proposes TRBD1, but this gene call is untestable without DNA. This clonotype originated in a human donor in good health. Some clones in this sample may be carry-over from other donors' samples. The CDR3 is CATSYEPGRRNSPLHF.